This TCR beta chain was obtained from a study of blood T cell repertoires in COVID-19. Those who participated ranged in age from roughly 18 to 95 years and resided in about two dozen US areas. V gave up 3 bases and J gave up 5 bases, with 8 bases separating them. The germline V gene has CDR1 DFQATT and CDR2 SNEGSKA (reference sequence). This CDR3 is 11 amino acids long. Original processing notes: Nucleated cell counts were estimated from reference gene primer amplification. Repertoires were generated with immunoSEQ multiplex PCR, while TCRdb's copy carries only in-frame clones and drops some. The V and J calls and clone size are taken from that table; D and trimming were inferred from the DNA. The sample consists of about 160,000 clones, around 80% of them appearing once.

Sequenced sample: PBMCs or T cells enriched from blood (not recorded which). The gene calls are TRBV20-1 and TRBJ2-7, with D perhaps TRBD2 (6 bases). This receptor was identified in a woman in her fifties or sixties who had recovered from COVID-19. CDR3 in DNA: TGCAGTGCTAGGGAGGGTAACGAGCAGTACTTC. Its protein product is CSAREGNEQYF.